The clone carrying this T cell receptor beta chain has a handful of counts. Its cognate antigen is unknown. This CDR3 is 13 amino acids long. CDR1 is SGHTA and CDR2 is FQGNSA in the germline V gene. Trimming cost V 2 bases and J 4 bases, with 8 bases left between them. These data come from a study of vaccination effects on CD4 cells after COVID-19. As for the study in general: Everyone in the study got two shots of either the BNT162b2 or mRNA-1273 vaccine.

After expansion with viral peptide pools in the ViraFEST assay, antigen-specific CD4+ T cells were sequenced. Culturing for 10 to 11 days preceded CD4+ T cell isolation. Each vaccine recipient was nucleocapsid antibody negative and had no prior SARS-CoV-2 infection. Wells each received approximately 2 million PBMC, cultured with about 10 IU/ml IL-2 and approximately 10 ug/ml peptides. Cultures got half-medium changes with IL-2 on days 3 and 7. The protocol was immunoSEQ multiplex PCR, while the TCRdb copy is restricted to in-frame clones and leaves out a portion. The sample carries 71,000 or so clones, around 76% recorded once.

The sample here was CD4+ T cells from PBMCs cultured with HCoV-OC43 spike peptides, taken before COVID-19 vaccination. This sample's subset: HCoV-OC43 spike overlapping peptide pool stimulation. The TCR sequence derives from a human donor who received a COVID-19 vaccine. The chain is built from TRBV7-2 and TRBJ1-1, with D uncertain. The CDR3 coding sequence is TGTGCCAGCAGCTTATCTCAGGTCACTGAAGCTTTCTTT. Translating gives CASSLSQVTEAFF.